This record concerns one T cell receptor beta chain sequence. This record belongs to a study of OX40 agonist ivuxolimab in advanced cancers. TCRdb's copy holds only in-frame clones and misses some; the assay was immunoSEQ multiplex PCR. The table has 100,000 to 120,000 clones, more than 85% seen once. The CDR3 contains 14 residues. Germline V gene data show CDR1 as SEHNR and CDR2 as FQNEAQ (reference sequence). The V and J ends lost 3 bases and 10 bases, in that order; junction bases with no gene match: 9. The chain couples TRBV7-9 to TRBJ1-2, with 9 bases identical to TRBD1. The TCR comes from an adult with an advanced solid tumor such as melanoma, head and neck, liver or kidney cancer. Sample: CD4+ or CD8+ T cells sorted from blood, taken in a trial of the OX40 agonist ivuxolimab. The CDR3 loop reads CASSFGRDRVDYTF. CDR3 DNA sequence: TGTGCCAGCAGCTTCGGCCGGGACAGGGTGGACTACACCTTC.